The TCR beta chain under discussion was sequenced for a study of T cell repertoires in cytomegalovirus infection. From the reads, TCRdb called clonotypes with MiXCR, one entry per CDR3 protein. Here the sample spans about 310,000 distinct CDR3 sequences, roughly 17% being singletons. Trimming removed 0 bases from V and 4 bases from J; junction bases left unmatched: 4. The CDR3 has 16 residues. Germline V lookup: CDR1 MGHRA, CDR2 YSYEKL. This clonotype was observed at least ten times. The chain links TRBV4-1 to TRBJ2-5; 11 bases are shared with TRBD1. Sequences were obtained from PBMCs. The TCR originated in a human donor in good health (CMV status not recorded). Some clones in this sample may be carry-over from other donors' samples. CDR3 loop: CASSQDPGTGGETQYF. Here the CDR3 DNA reads TGCGCCAGCAGCCAAGATCCCGGGACAGGGGGAGAGACCCAGTACTTC.